Given below is one TCR beta chain in context. What it binds is unknown. This entry belongs to a study of cytomegalovirus exposure and HLA in healthy donors. Findings and limits, study-wide: It was only CMV serostatus that was available as immune exposure information. The authors considered a cluster of highly shared sequence variants likely to be a sequencing artifact.

PCR used 60 Vbeta primers and 13 Jbeta primers. The method was immunoSEQ multiplex PCR; TCRdb's version includes in-frame clones alone and lacks a portion of them. Seen here are approximately 180,000 clones, roughly 87% observed once, and the top ten hold around 0.21%. The germline V and J ends were trimmed by 7 bases and 1 base, with 11 bases remaining between them. The CDR3 is 14 amino acids. Looked up from germline, CDR1 is SGHVS and CDR2 is FQNEAQ. The TCR originated in a girl under three years old in good health and CMV-seronegative. The sequenced sample was PBMCs. The rearrangement joins TRBV7-8 to TRBJ1-5, with D perhaps TRBD1 (6 bases). The CDR3 DNA reads TGTGCCAGCACAATTCAGGGGAGCAATCAGCCCCAGCATTTT. Encoded protein: CASTIQGSNQPQHF.